A single sample gave rise to the 11 T cell receptor beta chains below, sequenced in a study of cytomegalovirus exposure and HLA in healthy donors. It was with 60 Vbeta and 13 Jbeta primers that the PCR ran. Profiled with immunoSEQ multiplex PCR; TCRdb holds only in-frame clones, not every one. Seen here are around 200,000 clones, 83% observed once, and the top ten hold 1.3% to 1.5%. The sample taken for sequencing was PBMCs. The receptor set was obtained from a girl aged 10 to 17 in good health and CMV-seronegative.

This clone was seen once. This sequence joins TRBV19 and TRBJ1-1; perhaps TRBD1 as D (6 bases). V lost 4 bases and J lost 0, with 9 bases in between. The CDR3 length is 14 residues. Per germline, CDR1 LNHDA and CDR2 SQIVND (reference sequence). CDR3 protein: CASSTRTVNTEAFF. The CDR3 bases are TGTGCCAGTAGTACCCGGACAGTGAACACTGAAGCTTTCTTT.

The chain has TRBV27 and TRBJ2-3; 8 bases are shared with TRBD1. The CDR3 runs 14 residues. Germline V gene data show CDR1 as MNHEY and CDR2 as SMNVEV (reference sequence). V was pared by 8 bases and J by 2 bases, with 6 bases of the junction left unmatched. The CDR3 is CASSDRVDTDTQYF. The CDR3 DNA is TGTGCCAGCTCGGACAGGGTAGACACAGATACGCAGTATTTT.

This clone was observed once. This CDR3 is also generated by other DNA sequences in the sample. The chain has TRBV19 and TRBJ1-2; TRBD1 matches 7 bases. V lost 1 base and J lost 4; bases outside the gene matches: 3. The CDR3 contains 14 residues. Germline V gene sequence: CDR1 LNHDA, CDR2 SQIVND (reference sequence). The CDR3 is CASSIGTGSYGYTF. The CDR3 region has the DNA TGTGCCAGTAGTATAGGGACAGGATCCTATGGCTACACCTTC.

This chain joins TRBV27 and TRBJ2-2, with D possibly matching TRBD1 (6 bases). The CDR3 is made up of 15 amino acids. Trimming removed 2 bases at V and 3 bases at J, with 10 bases between. CDR1 and CDR2 (germline): MNHEY, SMNVEV (reference sequence). The CDR3 region has the DNA TGTGCCAGCAGTTTAATTACAGGGTACACCGGGGAGCTGTTTTTT. Protein: CASSLITGYTGELFF.

The rearrangement links TRBV5-1 to TRBJ2-2; possible D gene TRBD1, 6 bases. CDR3 length: 14 amino acids. Germline values: CDR1 SGHRS, CDR2 YFSETQ. V gave up 3 bases and J gave up 1 base, with 7 bases separating them. CDR3 amino acids: CASSSQGNTGELFF. DNA for the CDR3: TGCGCCAGCAGCTCACAGGGGAACACCGGGGAGCTGTTTTTT.

V gene TRBV7-9 combines with J gene TRBJ2-3, with a weak D call TRBD2 (6 bases). Germline V gene sequence: CDR1 SEHNR, CDR2 FQNEAQ (reference sequence). CDR3 length: 15 amino acids. V dropped 5 bases and J dropped 2 bases, with 14 bases sitting between them. The CDR3, as DNA: TGTGCCAGCAGCGAACCGACGGGACTCACAGATACGCAGTATTTT. It specifies CASSEPTGLTDTQYF. Full variable domain (missing parts from reference TRBV7-9 and TRBJ2-3): DTGVSQNPRHKITKRGQNVTFRCDPISEHNRLYWYRQTLGQGPEFLTYFQNEAQLEKSRLLSDRFSAERPKGSFSTLEIQRTEQGDSAMYLCASSEPTGLTDTQYFGPGTRLTVL.

The rearrangement joins TRBV7-6 to TRBJ2-1; 7 bases map to TRBD1. Per the germline V gene, CDR1 is SGHVS and CDR2 is FNYEAQ. The CDR3 loop spans 16 amino acids. The junction had 11 bases not matched to a gene; V was cut back by 5 bases and J by 4 bases. CDR3 loop: CASSQLPGQTYNEQFF. The CDR3 DNA reads as TGTGCCAGCAGCCAACTCCCGGGACAGACGTACAATGAGCAGTTCTTC.

The chain is built from TRBV25-1 and TRBJ2-5; D gene unclear. The CDR3 has 13 amino acids. V was trimmed by 4 bases and J by 4 bases, leaving 10 bases between them. Germline V gene sequence: CDR1 MGHDK, CDR2 SYGVNS. CDR3 protein: CASSGELRETQYF. In nucleotides, the CDR3 is TGTGCCAGCAGTGGCGAACTTAGAGAGACCCAGTACTTC.

The chain couples TRBV19 to TRBJ1-5; perhaps TRBD1 as D (6 bases). The ends were cut back, 6 bases at V and 5 bases at J, with 14 bases in the middle. Looked up from germline, CDR1 is LNHDA and CDR2 is SQIVND (reference sequence). This CDR3 region has 14 residues. Written as DNA, the CDR3 is TGTGCCAGTAGGATCCCAGGGGTTGATCAGCCCCAGCATTTT. This translates into CASRIPGVDQPQHF.

The V call is TRBV21-1, the J call TRBJ1-2; TRBD1 was called by the table and not checked on the DNA. TRBV21-1 has pseudogene status. This CDR3 spans 15 amino acids. The CDR3: CASSTGRQGGFGYTF. The CDR3 DNA reads TGTGCCAGCAGCACCGGGCGGCAGGGGGGTTTTGGCTACACCTTC.

The chain links TRBV28 to TRBJ1-5, with D possibly TRBD1 on 5 matching bases. Germline V gene data show CDR1 as MDHEN and CDR2 as SYDVKM. This CDR3 spans 15 amino acids. The V gene lost 3 bases and the J gene lost 4 bases, with 13 bases spanning the gap. This chain's CDR3 is CASSLGGIGNQPQHF. CDR3 sequence (DNA): TGTGCCAGCAGTTTGGGGGGAATAGGGAATCAGCCCCAGCATTTT. The variable domain in full, completed from reference TRBV28 and TRBJ1-5, reads DVKVTQSSRYLVKRTGEKVFLECVQDMDHENMFWYRQDPGLGLRLIYFSYDVKMKEKGDIPEGYSVSREKKERFSLILESASTNQTSMYLCASSLGGIGNQPQHFGDGTRLSIL.